Sequencing of this T cell receptor beta chain was carried out in a study of OX40 agonist ivuxolimab in advanced cancers. Regarding the study as a whole: Antigen specificity of clonally expanded peripheral T cells was not established. At 0.1 to 3.0 mg/kg, CD4+ and CD8+ blood T cells expanded clonally by week 6.

V lost 9 bases, J lost 3 bases, and 12 bases lay in between. This CDR3 has 12 residues. Germline V gene lookup returns CDR1 SEHNR and CDR2 FQNEAQ (reference sequence). People who had autoimmune disease history or systemic immunosuppression were excluded. Turning to this clone: The antigen is undetermined.

The protocol was immunoSEQ multiplex PCR, while the TCRdb copy is restricted to in-frame clones and leaves out a portion. The data hold roughly 100,000 clones, with approximately 86% observed a single time. The input for sequencing was CD4+ or CD8+ T cells sorted from blood, taken in a trial of the OX40 agonist ivuxolimab. The V gene is TRBV7-9, the J gene TRBJ2-7; D might be TRBD1 (6 bases). The receptor's source is an adult with an advanced solid tumor such as melanoma, head and neck, liver or kidney cancer. This CDR3 reads CASQTGYYEQYF. CDR3 nucleotide sequence: TGTGCCAGTCAGACAGGCTACTACGAGCAGTACTTC.